The 28 T cell receptor beta chains below all came from one sample that was sequenced in a study of blood T cell repertoires in COVID-19. Produced via immunoSEQ multiplex PCR; TCRdb's table is partial and in-frame only. The table records about 180,000 clones, about 81% of them present only once. Sequenced input: peripheral blood. Every receptor here comes from a woman older than 75 with COVID-19, enrolled during active disease.

The chain is built from TRBV9 and TRBJ2-6, with no clear D. Between the trimmed V and J ends, which lost 4 bases and 3 bases, there was a span of 8 bases. The CDR3 runs 14 residues. CDR1 is SGDLS, CDR2 YYNGEE, per germline. The CDR3 spells CASSPRLGANVLTF. CDR3 coding DNA: TGTGCCAGCAGCCCCCGACTTGGGGCCAACGTCCTGACTTTC.

The V gene is TRBV29-1, the J gene TRBJ2-3; no definite D call. The CDR3 sequence is 13 residues long. CDR1 is SQVTM and CDR2 is ANQGSEA in the germline V gene. V was trimmed by 4 bases and J by 2 bases, leaving 10 bases between them. CDR3 protein: CSVVTPLTDTQYF. As DNA, the CDR3 is TGCAGCGTTGTAACTCCCCTCACAGATACGCAGTATTTT.

The V call is TRBV5-8, the J call TRBJ2-4, with D possibly matching TRBD2 (5 bases). The V end lost 4 bases, the J end lost 12 bases, and 17 bases lay between the germline ends. This CDR3 spans 13 amino acids. Looked up from germline, CDR1 is SGHTS and CDR2 is YDEGEE. The CDR3 here is CASSPPGVWNQYF. CDR3 DNA sequence: TGTGCCAGCAGCCCCCCCGGGGTTTGGAATCAGTACTTC.

V usage is TRBV24-1 and J usage is TRBJ2-7; possibly TRBD1 for D (5 bases). CDR3 length: 13 amino acids. Germline CDR1 and CDR2: KGHDR and SFDVKD. V shed 5 bases and J shed 4 bases, with 11 bases lying between them. CDR3 residues: CATSGGFGYEQYF. In DNA, the CDR3 is TGTGCCACCAGTGGGGGCTTTGGGTACGAGCAGTACTTC.

The rearrangement links TRBV7-2 to TRBJ2-1, with a possible D match to TRBD1 (5 bases). Trimming pared 5 bases from V and 10 bases from J, leaving 18 bases between. CDR3 size: 14 residues. CDR1 and CDR2 from the germline V gene are SGHTA and FQGNSA. DNA of the CDR3: TGTGCCAGCAGCCTGGGGCGACCAGATTTAGAGCAGTTCTTC. Protein sequence: CASSLGRPDLEQFF.

In its sample, this clone was seen a few times. The chain has TRBV9 and TRBJ1-5; D ambiguous. Trimming removed 4 bases at V and 4 bases at J, with 6 bases between. Germline assignment: CDR1 SGDLS and CDR2 YYNGEE. The CDR3 is 12 amino acids. The CDR3 here is CASSPGNQPQHF. Here the CDR3 DNA reads TGTGCCAGCAGCCCCGGGAATCAGCCCCAGCATTTT.

This chain connects TRBV4-3 to TRBJ2-7; D not certain. The CDR3 length is 14 residues. In germline, CDR1 is LGHNA, CDR2 YSLEER. V was cut by 4 bases and J by 6 bases, with 16 bases left in between. The CDR3 here is CASSLRGPGGEQYF. In DNA, the CDR3 is TGCGCCAGCAGCCTAAGAGGCCCTGGTGGCGAGCAGTACTTC.

The CDR3 sequence: CASSLGPSGYTF. CDR3 coding DNA: TGTGCCAGCAGCTTAGGTCCGTCTGGCTACACCTTC. The chain employs TRBV7-2 and TRBJ1-2; D gene ambiguous. Germline CDR1 and CDR2: SGHTA and FQGNSA. Between the trimmed V and J ends, which lost 1 base and 7 bases, there was a span of 7 bases. The CDR3 totals 12 residues.

V gene TRBV19 combines with J gene TRBJ2-5; 10 bases align to TRBD2. Trimming took 4 bases from V and 5 from J; bases not matched to a gene: 7. Germline values: CDR1 LNHDA, CDR2 SQIVND (reference sequence). This CDR3 has 15 residues. The DNA of the CDR3 is TGTGCCAGTAGTACTCCGGGACTAGCGATCGAGACCCAGTACTTC. Translated, it gives CASSTPGLAIETQYF. The full variable domain, its missing parts supplied by reference TRBV19 and TRBJ2-5, is DGGITQSPKYLFRKEGQNVTLSCEQNLNHDAMYWYRQDPGQGLRLIYYSQIVNDFQKGDIAEGYSVSREKKESFPLTVTSAQKNPTAFYLCASSTPGLAIETQYFGPGTRLLVL.

In this sample, this clone turned up a few times. The chain employs TRBV6-5 and TRBJ2-3, with TRBD2 as a possible D gene (6 bases). Trimming removed 2 bases at V and 0 bases at J, with 9 bases between. Germline loops: CDR1 MNHEY, CDR2 SVGAGI. The CDR3 totals 15 residues. In nucleotides, the CDR3 is TGTGCCAGCAGTTACACCACTAGCAGCACAGATACGCAGTATTTT. Translated: CASSYTTSSTDTQYF.

This sequence joins TRBV10-3 and TRBJ2-2; 9 nucleotides align to TRBD2. The germline V gene has CDR1 ENHRY and CDR2 SYGVKD. V dropped 0 bases and J dropped 1; count of bases not matched to a gene: 0. The CDR3 sequence is 16 residues long. CDR3 bases: TGTGCCATCAGTGAGTCTAGCGGGGGGAACACCGGGGAGCTGTTTTTT. It encodes CAISESSGGNTGELFF.

V usage is TRBV27 and J usage is TRBJ2-1; 9 positions match TRBD1. This CDR3 comprises 16 residues. J gave up 4 bases and V 6 bases, and 10 bases lay outside the gene matches. From germline, CDR1 is MNHEY and CDR2 SMNVEV (reference sequence). CDR3 region: CASRKSGTGSYNEQFF. In DNA form, the CDR3 reads TGTGCCAGCAGGAAATCCGGGACAGGGTCTTACAATGAGCAGTTCTTC.

The chain employs TRBV3-1 (or the pseudogene TRBV3-2) and TRBJ2-7; maybe TRBD2 (6 bases). Germline CDR1 reads LGHDT; CDR2 reads YNNKEL (reference sequence). The CDR3 contains 16 residues. Trimming took 2 bases from V and 0 from J, leaving 14 bases between them. The CDR3 DNA reads TGTGCCAGCAGCCAACTCTCCGGGACTCCCTCCTACGAGCAGTACTTC. It specifies CASSQLSGTPSYEQYF.

The CDR3 reads CASRRTDYEQYF. The CDR3 DNA reads TGTGCCAGCAGGAGGACAGACTACGAGCAGTACTTC. The rearrangement joins TRBV6-6 to TRBJ2-7, with D possibly matching TRBD1 (6 bases). CDR1 and CDR2 from the germline V gene are MNHNY and SVGAGI (reference sequence). This CDR3 is 12 amino acids long. Trimming removed 6 bases from V and 3 bases from J, with 9 bases in between.

The J gene is TRBJ1-4, the V gene TRBV3-1 (or the pseudogene TRBV3-2), with TRBD1 matching over 10 bases. The CDR3 contains 15 residues. The junction had 9 bases not matched to a gene; V was cut back by 1 base and J by 13 bases. The germline V gene has CDR1 LGHDT and CDR2 YNNKEL (reference sequence). The CDR3 loop reads CASSQGTGGGQGLFF. The CDR3 region has the DNA TGTGCCAGCAGCCAAGGGACAGGGGGAGGGCAAGGACTGTTTTTT.

In nucleotides, the CDR3 is TGTGCCAGCAGCCACCTCGGGGGGGATGAGCAGTTCTTC. This sequence encodes CASSHLGGDEQFF. V gene TRBV11-3 combines with J gene TRBJ2-1, with 8 bases identical to TRBD2. This CDR3 comprises 13 residues. Germline trimming cut 5 bases from V and 8 bases from J; bases unmatched to any gene: 5. Germline loops: CDR1 SGHNT, CDR2 YENEEA. Full variable domain (outside the CDR3, taken from reference TRBV11-3 and TRBJ2-1): EAGVVQSPRYKIIEKKQPVAFWCNPISGHNTLYWYLQNLGQGPELLIRYENEEAVDDSQLPKDRFSAERLKGVDSTLKIQPAELGDSAVYLCASSHLGGDEQFFGPGTRLTVL.

This sequence joins TRBV30 and TRBJ2-2; 9 positions agree with TRBD2. Germline V gives CDR1 GTSNPN, CDR2 SVGIG (reference sequence). V lost 0 bases and J lost 6; bases outside the gene matches: 11. The CDR3 is made up of 17 amino acids. CDR3 loop: CAWSVGVAGDPAGELFF. DNA for the CDR3: TGTGCCTGGAGTGTAGGGGTAGCGGGAGATCCGGCCGGGGAGCTGTTTTTT.

The CDR3 DNA reads TGTGCCAGTAGTATTGGGGGCCCTAGGGAGCAGTACTTC. This codes for CASSIGGPREQYF. The rearrangement joins TRBV19 to TRBJ2-7, with D perhaps matching TRBD1 (6 bases). This CDR3 region has 13 residues. With 3 bases removed from V and 7 bases from J, the gap between germline ends came to 13 bases. Germline lookup yields CDR1 LNHDA and CDR2 SQIVND (reference sequence).

The V call is TRBV21-1, the J call TRBJ2-7; TRBD1, the D gene given by the table, was not confirmed from the DNA. TRBV21-1 represents a pseudogene. CDR3 length equals 14 residues. The CDR3 coding sequence is TGTGCCAGCAGCATAGCGGGCCCTACTCGGGAGCAGTACTTC. It yields the protein CASSIAGPTREQYF.

A word on this clone: This sample includes further DNA sequences coding for the same CDR3. The rearrangement uses TRBV5-1 and TRBJ1-5, with 8 bases aligning to TRBD1. This CDR3 is 14 amino acids long. Per the germline V gene, CDR1 is SGHRS and CDR2 is YFSETQ. J gave up 6 bases and V 4 bases, and 6 bases lay outside the gene matches. CDR3 residues: CASSLGQGGQPQHF. Here the CDR3 DNA reads TGCGCCAGCAGCCTCGGACAGGGCGGTCAGCCCCAGCATTTT.

The V call is TRBV4-2, the J call TRBJ1-2; D is ambiguous. The germline gives CDR1 LGHNA, CDR2 YNFKEQ. Trimming left V 4 bases short and J 3 bases short, with 12 bases between. CDR3 length: 14 residues. The CDR3 DNA reads as TGTGCCAGCAGCCCCACGAGGGCTGACTATGGCTACACCTTC. It is translated as CASSPTRADYGYTF.

The chain combines TRBV4-2 with TRBJ2-6; 7 nucleotides line up with TRBD1. The CDR3 runs to 18 residues. Per the germline V gene, CDR1 is LGHNA and CDR2 is YNFKEQ. After removal of 3 bases from V and 0 bases from J, the junction contained 8 bases not matched to a gene. The CDR3 region is CASSQRQGLLSGANVLTF. The CDR3 bases are TGTGCCAGCAGCCAGCGACAGGGCCTCCTCTCTGGGGCCAACGTCCTGACTTTC.

The chain joins TRBV5-4 to TRBJ1-2, with D unclear. V gave up 0 bases and J gave up 3 bases, with 9 bases separating them. CDR1 and CDR2 (germline): SGHNT, YYREEE (reference sequence). The CDR3 is 14 residues long. CDR3 bases: TGTGCCAGCAGCTTGGGCGGGTTCTACTATGGCTACACCTTC. It is translated as CASSLGGFYYGYTF.

The CDR3 bases are TGTGCCAGCAGGGCGGGGGCCGGGGCTTTCTTT. Encoded protein: CASRAGAGAFF. This chain connects TRBV2 to TRBJ1-1; D perhaps matches TRBD1 (6 bases). Germline CDR1 SNHLY, CDR2 FYNNEI. The V gene lost 6 bases and the J gene lost 11 bases, with 13 bases spanning the gap. The CDR3 totals 11 residues. Full variable domain (missing parts from reference TRBV2 and TRBJ1-1): EPEVTQTPSHQVTQMGQEVILRCVPISNHLYFYWYRQILGQKVEFLVSFYNNEISEKSEIFDDQFSVERPDGSNFTLKIRSTKLEDSAMYFCASRAGAGAFFGQGTRLTVV.

This clone was seen just once. V and J are TRBV5-1 and TRBJ1-1, with D uncertain. Germline V CDR1 and CDR2: SGHRS, YFSETQ. Trimming shortened V by 0 bases and J by 3 bases, and 12 bases separated the two germline ends. The CDR3 spans 15 residues. DNA of the CDR3: TGCGCCAGCAGCTTGGGGTTCGGCGGGGACACTGAAGCTTTCTTT. Amino acids: CASSLGFGGDTEAFF.

DNA of the CDR3: TGTGCCAGCAGACTATCAGGGGGGTCTGGAAAACTGTTTTTT. Translated: CASRLSGGSGKLFF. The J gene is TRBJ1-4, the V gene TRBV5-6; 7 bases agree with TRBD1. The CDR3 totals 14 residues. V was pared by 5 bases and J by 10 bases, with 11 bases of the junction left unmatched. CDR1 and CDR2 (germline): SGHDT, YYEEEE. The full variable domain, with the rest looked up from reference TRBV5-6 and TRBJ1-4, is DAGVTQSPTHLIKTRGQQVTLRCSPKSGHDTVSWYQQALGQGPQFIFQYYEEEERQRGNFPDRFSGHQFPNYSSELNVNALLLGDSALYLCASRLSGGSGKLFFGSGTQLSVL.

The chain links TRBV2 to TRBJ2-1; a possible D gene is TRBD2 (6 bases). The CDR3 contains 15 residues. Trimming stripped 2 bases from V and 0 bases from J, with 8 bases between. Germline values: CDR1 SNHLY, CDR2 FYNNEI. CDR3 coding DNA: TGTGCCAGCAGTGAAACCGGGAGCTCCTACAATGAGCAGTTCTTC. It specifies CASSETGSSYNEQFF.

This clone was found a few times. V and J are TRBV27 and TRBJ1-2; possibly TRBD1 for D (6 bases). This CDR3 has 16 residues. Germline CDR1 and CDR2: MNHEY and SMNVEV (reference sequence). Trimming stripped 5 bases from V and 2 bases from J, with 18 bases between. CDR3 in amino acids: CASSLIYGTRNYGYTF. DNA of the CDR3: TGTGCCAGCAGTCTGATCTACGGGACACGGAACTATGGCTACACCTTC.